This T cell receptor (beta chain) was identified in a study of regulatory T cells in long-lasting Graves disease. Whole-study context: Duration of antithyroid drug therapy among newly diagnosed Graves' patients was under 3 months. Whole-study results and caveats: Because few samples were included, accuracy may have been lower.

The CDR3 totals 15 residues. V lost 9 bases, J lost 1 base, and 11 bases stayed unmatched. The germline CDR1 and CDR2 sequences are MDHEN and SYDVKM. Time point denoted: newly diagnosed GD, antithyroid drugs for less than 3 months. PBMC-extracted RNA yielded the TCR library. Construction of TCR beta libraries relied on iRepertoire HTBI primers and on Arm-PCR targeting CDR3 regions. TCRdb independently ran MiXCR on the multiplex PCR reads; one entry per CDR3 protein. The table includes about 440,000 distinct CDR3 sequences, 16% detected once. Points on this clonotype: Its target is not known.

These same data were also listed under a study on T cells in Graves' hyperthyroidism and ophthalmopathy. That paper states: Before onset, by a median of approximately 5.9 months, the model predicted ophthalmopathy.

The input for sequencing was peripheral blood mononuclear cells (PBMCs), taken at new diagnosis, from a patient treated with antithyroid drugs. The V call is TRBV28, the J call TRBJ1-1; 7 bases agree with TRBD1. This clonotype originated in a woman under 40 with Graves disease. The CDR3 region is CASSGQGERNTEAFF. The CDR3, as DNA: TGTGCCAGTAGTGGCCAGGGGGAGAGGAACACTGAAGCTTTCTTT. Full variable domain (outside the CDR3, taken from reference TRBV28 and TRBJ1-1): DVKVTQSSRYLVKRTGEKVFLECVQDMDHENMFWYRQDPGLGLRLIYFSYDVKMKEKGDIPEGYSVSREKKERFSLILESASTNQTSMYLCASSGQGERNTEAFFGQGTRLTVV.